These 14 T cell receptor beta chains originate from one sample sequenced in a study of cytomegalovirus exposure and HLA in healthy donors. With 60 Vbeta and 13 Jbeta primers, the PCR was carried out. The table came from immunoSEQ multiplex PCR; TCRdb's copy has only in-frame clones and leaves some out. The sample has 150,000 to 200,000 clones, around three quarters seen once. Material for sequencing was PBMCs. The receptors shown here come from a woman between 25 and 40 years old in good health and CMV-seronegative.

J is TRBJ1-1 and V is TRBV7-3, with D maybe TRBD1 (6 bases). The V end was cut by 1 base, the J end by 5 bases, with 8 bases between. Germline CDR1 SGHTA, CDR2 FQGTGA. CDR3 length: 13 residues. Here the CDR3 reads CASSLKGDTEAFF. The CDR3 DNA reads as TGTGCCAGCAGCTTAAAGGGGGATACTGAAGCTTTCTTT.

V usage is TRBV9 and J usage is TRBJ1-5; D perhaps matches TRBD1 (5 bases). CDR3 length: 15 residues. V lost 5 bases to trimming and J lost 0 bases, with 12 bases between them. Germline CDR1 reads SGDLS; CDR2 reads YYNGEE. CDR3 coding DNA: TGTGCCAGCAGTGCAGGGCGAAATAGCAATCAGCCCCAGCATTTT. This sequence encodes CASSAGRNSNQPQHF.

The chain has TRBV28 and TRBJ2-7, with 11 bases lining up with TRBD1. Germline V lookup: CDR1 MDHEN, CDR2 SYDVKM. This CDR3 has 13 residues. V gave up 9 bases and J gave up 4 bases; unmatched junction bases: 5. This CDR3 reads CASRTGGGYEQYF. The CDR3 region has the DNA TGTGCCAGTCGGACAGGGGGCGGGTACGAGCAGTACTTC.

CDR3 sequence: CASSYSTGGIGYGYTF. The CDR3 bases are TGTGCCAGCAGTTACTCTACAGGGGGCATAGGCTATGGCTACACCTTC. The rearrangement joins TRBV6-5 to TRBJ1-2; 9 nucleotides agree with TRBD1. Unmatched junction bases numbered 6, after V lost 0 bases and J lost 4 bases. CDR1 MNHEY and CDR2 SVGAGI come from the germline V gene. CDR3 size: 16 residues.

The V gene is TRBV30, the J gene TRBJ1-5; D is unresolved. The length of the CDR3 is 13 residues. V was clipped by 0 bases and J by 5 bases, with 8 bases between them. Germline V CDR1 and CDR2: GTSNPN, SVGIG (reference sequence). CDR3 region: CAWSVRVDQPQHF. The CDR3 DNA follows: TGTGCCTGGAGTGTACGGGTAGATCAGCCCCAGCATTTT.

The gene calls are TRBV2 and TRBJ2-7; D unresolved. The CDR3 loop spans 12 amino acids. V was trimmed by 8 bases and J by 4 bases, leaving 12 bases between them. Germline CDR1 reads SNHLY; CDR2 reads FYNNEI. CDR3 sequence (DNA): TGTGCCAGCCTAGACCCCGTATACGAGCAGTACTTC. Translating it yields CASLDPVYEQYF.

This chain joins TRBV20-1 and TRBJ2-1; D remains ambiguous. V shed 3 bases and J shed 6 bases, with 6 bases lying between them. The CDR3 has 11 residues. Per the germline V gene, CDR1 is DFQATT and CDR2 is SNEGSKA (reference sequence). The CDR3 spells CSASATNEQFF. In DNA form, the CDR3 reads TGCAGTGCTAGCGCTACCAATGAGCAGTTCTTC.

V and J are TRBV6-5 and TRBJ1-1; D gene ambiguous. Germline CDR1 reads MNHEY; CDR2 reads SVGAGI. The V and J ends lost 2 bases and 5 bases respectively, with 3 bases between them. This CDR3 contains 11 residues. The CDR3 loop is CASSYRTEAFF. The CDR3, as DNA: TGTGCCAGCAGTTACCGGACTGAAGCTTTCTTT.

V usage is TRBV2 and J usage is TRBJ2-3; D unclear. Germline V lookup: CDR1 SNHLY, CDR2 FYNNEI. V lost 7 bases, J lost 4 bases, and 15 bases lay in between. The CDR3 spans 14 residues. The CDR3 DNA follows: TGTGCCAGCATCTCAAAGACTTTGGCAGATACGCAGTATTTT. Its translation: CASISKTLADTQYF.

The gene calls are TRBV29-1 and TRBJ2-7, with 7 bases aligning to TRBD2. The V and J ends lost 4 bases and 3 bases, in that order; junction bases with no gene match: 3. The CDR3 is made up of 12 amino acids. The germline V gene encodes CDR1 SQVTM and CDR2 ANQGSEA. For the CDR3, the DNA is TGCAGCGTTGTAGCGGGCTACTACGAGCAGTACTTC. Protein product: CSVVAGYYEQYF.

The chain links TRBV10-3 to TRBJ2-7, with D perhaps TRBD2 (6 bases). Germline loops: CDR1 ENHRY, CDR2 SYGVKD. The length of the CDR3 is 12 residues. The germline V and J ends were trimmed by 10 bases and 5 bases, with 15 bases remaining between them. As DNA, the CDR3 is TGTGCCACGGACGGGAGTGGCGACGAGCAGTACTTC. This sequence encodes CATDGSGDEQYF.

CDR3 sequence: CASSSPTSGSYEQYF. CDR3 nucleotides: TGTGCCAGCAGCTCTCCGACTAGCGGGAGTTACGAGCAGTACTTC. The rearrangement links TRBV13 to TRBJ2-7; 12 bases map to TRBD2. The CDR3 totals 15 residues. Germline loops: CDR1 PRHDT, CDR2 FYEKMQ (reference sequence). V gave up 4 bases and J gave up 4 bases; unmatched junction bases: 5.

This chain connects TRBV4-3 to TRBJ1-1; D may be TRBD1 (5 bases). Germline lookup yields CDR1 LGHNA and CDR2 YSLEER. V was shortened by 0 bases and J by 4 bases, with 12 bases between the two germline ends. The length of the CDR3 is 15 residues. The CDR3 region has the DNA TGCGCCAGCAGCCAAGAACGGGGGGAAGGCACTGAAGCTTTCTTT. Its protein product is CASSQERGEGTEAFF.

CDR3 loop: CASSIWAGTLQETQYF. CDR3 nucleotides: TGTGCCAGTAGTATTTGGGCAGGGACTCTTCAGGAGACCCAGTACTTC. This chain links TRBV19 with TRBJ2-5; the D gene is possibly TRBD2 (6 bases). V was cut by 3 bases and J by 5 bases, with 19 bases left in between. Germline V CDR1 and CDR2: LNHDA, SQIVND (reference sequence). This CDR3 contains 16 residues. Looking up the rest from reference TRBV19 and TRBJ2-5 gives the full variable domain: DGGITQSPKYLFRKEGQNVTLSCEQNLNHDAMYWYRQDPGQGLRLIYYSQIVNDFQKGDIAEGYSVSREKKESFPLTVTSAQKNPTAFYLCASSIWAGTLQETQYFGPGTRLLVL.